This record concerns one T cell receptor beta chain sequence. Its antigen is not known. The data were obtained in a study of somatic mutations in cytotoxic T cells in rheumatoid arthritis. Background on the study: Patient blood was drawn as 30 ml EDTA; the draw came right after diagnosis and before any treatment. Study results and caveats: Antigen targets of the expanded CD8+ clones remained unidentified. CD8+ clonality rose with age in rheumatoid arthritis patients, not healthy controls.

TCRdb keeps only in-frame clones here, not all; method: immunoSEQ multiplex PCR. The table has 12,000 to 15,000 clones, over 65% seen once. The germline V gene has CDR1 MNHEY and CDR2 SMNVEV (reference sequence). V dropped 6 bases and J dropped 8; count of bases not matched to a gene: 10. The CDR3 contains 14 residues. Sequencing was performed on CD8+ T cells sorted from blood. The TCR originated in an adult with rheumatoid arthritis. This chain uses TRBV27 with TRBJ2-1, with 7 bases fitting TRBD1. CDR3 sequence: CASRVTGYAHEQFF. Written as DNA, the CDR3 is TGTGCCAGCAGGGTGACAGGGTATGCTCATGAGCAGTTCTTC.